This T cell receptor beta chain was obtained from a study of neurological immune-mediated disorders. The unsorted libraries were made from 2 million PBMCs kept at -80 C. TCRdb re-analysed the 5' RACE reads in MiXCR, keeping a single row per CDR3 protein. The profile shows approximately 32,000 distinct CDR3 sequences, roughly 15% of them singletons. The clonotype originates from a man between 65 and 85 years old in good health. The specimen was PBMCs.

CDR3 in DNA: TGTGCCAGCAGTTCTCGGGCCAAACTGTTTTTT. It specifies CASSSRAKLFF. This rearrangement joins TRBV12-3 or TRBV12-4 to TRBJ1-4, with D hard to call. V dropped 4 bases and J dropped 11 bases, with 8 bases sitting between them. CDR3 length: 11 residues.